This record looks at one T cell receptor beta chain sequence and its context. The antigen is unknown. Prepared TCR beta cDNA libraries contained unique molecular identifiers. Starting from about 0.98 to 11 million T cells, the study yielded about 500,000 cDNA molecules. TCRdb reanalysed the PCR reads using MiXCR and keeps one entry per CDR3 protein. Among approximately 460,000 distinct CDR3 sequences, roughly 45% were seen once, and the ten largest hold over 10%. This record comes from a study of post-analysis software for immune sequencing data. Points from the study as a whole: The study found TRBV5-6, TRBV5-1 and TRBV20-1 among four to six TRBV segments more frequent in patients than controls.

Per the germline V gene, CDR1 is DFQATT and CDR2 is SNEGSKA (reference sequence). The CDR3 has 16 amino acids. Germline trimming cut 6 bases from V and 0 bases from J; bases unmatched to any gene: 8. Material for sequencing was blood. This TCR came from a girl under 18 with multiple sclerosis. The V call is TRBV20-1, the J call TRBJ2-1, with 10 bases lining up with TRBD2. The CDR3 is CSALAGGVRSYNEQFF. As DNA, the CDR3 is TGCAGTGCCTTAGCGGGGGGCGTCCGCTCCTACAATGAGCAGTTCTTC.